This is a list of T cell receptor beta chains from one sample in a study of human T cells and chemical hapten exposure. TCRdb re-called the RACE reads through MiXCR, storing one row per CDR3 protein. The sample holds roughly 130,000 distinct CDR3 sequences, about 9% seen once. The sample comprised whole blood. All receptors come from a male donor in good health. Some clones in this sample may be carry-over from other donors' samples. Each CDR3 is given with its conserved first and last residue. Each record gives: clone size, J gene, D gene, V gene, CDR3 protein, CDR3 DNA. A D gene is named only where the DNA matches it firmly. For some rows the clone size is stated as once, few or many, or as a class when expanded; others skip it.

size: few; J: TRBJ2-3; D: -; V: TRBV7-2; CDR3: CASSNDSPTQYF; DNA: TGTGCCAGCAGCAACGACTCGCCTACGCAGTATTTT
size: many; J: TRBJ2-2; D: TRBD1; V: TRBV30; CDR3: CAWSTDRGRGSRRGTGELFF; DNA: TGTGCCTGGAGTACGGACAGGGGCAGAGGTTCAAGGCGGGGCACCGGGGAGCTGTTTTTT
size: -; J: TRBJ1-1; D: -; V: TRBV5-1; CDR3: CASSFSAGGNTEAFF; DNA: TGCGCCAGCAGCTTTTCGGCCGGGGGGAACACTGAAGCTTTCTTT
size: -; J: TRBJ1-1; D: -; V: TRBV19; CDR3: CASSIGGVGPGTEAFF; DNA: TGTGCCAGTAGTATAGGGGGAGTGGGGCCGGGGACTGAAGCTTTCTTT
size: -; J: TRBJ2-7; D: TRBD2; V: TRBV30; CDR3: CACPSTSGSSYEQYF; DNA: TGTGCCTGCCCGTCTACTAGCGGAAGCTCCTACGAGCAGTACTTC
size: many; J: TRBJ1-2; D: -; V: TRBV7-9; CDR3: CASSLSGPDGYTF; DNA: TGTGCCAGCAGCTTATCAGGGCCGGATGGCTACACCTTC
size: few; J: TRBJ2-1; D: -; V: TRBV6-5; CDR3: CASRGLLNDEQFF; DNA: TGTGCCAGCAGAGGACTACTTAACGATGAGCAGTTCTTC
size: -; J: TRBJ1-3; D: TRBD1; V: TRBV27; CDR3: CASRPTSGGSGNTIYF; DNA: TGTGCCAGCAGGCCCACCTCAGGGGGCTCTGGAAACACCATATATTTT
size: many; J: TRBJ2-7; D: -; V: TRBV20-1; CDR3: CSARPRGGNYEQYF; DNA: TGCAGTGCTCGGCCTAGGGGCGGGAACTACGAGCAGTACTTC
size: -; J: TRBJ2-1; D: -; V: TRBV5-1; CDR3: CASSLALGRSNEQFF; DNA: TGCGCCAGCAGCTTGGCTCTCGGACGAAGCAATGAGCAGTTCTTC
size: -; J: TRBJ1-5; D: -; V: TRBV7-9; CDR3: CASSEDLSNQPQHF; DNA: TGTGCCAGCAGCGAGGATCTTAGCAATCAGCCCCAGCATTTT
size: -; J: TRBJ2-7; D: -; V: TRBV2; CDR3: CASSDGSLSYEQYF; DNA: TGTGCCAGCAGTGATGGGTCTCTCTCCTACGAGCAGTACTTC
size: -; J: TRBJ1-5; D: TRBD1; V: TRBV18; CDR3: CASSPTGFNQPQHF; DNA: TGTGCCAGCTCACCGACAGGGTTCAATCAGCCCCAGCATTTT
size: many; J: TRBJ2-7; D: -; V: TRBV5-1; CDR3: CASSRDTSESEQYF; DNA: TGCGCCAGCAGCCGGGACACCTCGGAAAGCGAGCAGTACTTC
size: few; J: TRBJ2-7; D: TRBD1; V: TRBV7-9; CDR3: CASTGQASDEQYF; DNA: TGTGCCAGCACCGGACAGGCGTCTGACGAGCAGTACTTC
size: many; J: TRBJ2-5; D: TRBD1; V: TRBV29-1; CDR3: CSVEVDRVQETQYF; DNA: TGCAGCGTTGAAGTGGACAGGGTGCAAGAGACCCAGTACTTC
size: -; J: TRBJ2-1; D: TRBD2; V: TRBV9; CDR3: CASSEGPSPSGRATNNEQFF; DNA: TGTGCCAGCAGCGAGGGCCCGTCCCCTAGCGGGAGGGCGACGAACAATGAGCAGTTCTTC
size: -; J: TRBJ2-7; D: -; V: TRBV2; CDR3: CASSDRKSYEQYF; DNA: TGTGCCAGCAGTGACAGAAAATCCTACGAGCAGTACTTC
size: -; J: TRBJ2-7; D: -; V: TRBV12-5; CDR3: CASGPPTPTNEQYF; DNA: TGTGCTAGTGGTCCCCCCACCCCGACAAACGAGCAGTACTTC
size: -; J: TRBJ2-7; D: TRBD2; V: TRBV7-9; CDR3: CASSLARTSDYEQYF; DNA: TGTGCCAGCAGCTTAGCGAGGACTAGCGACTACGAGCAGTACTTC
size: many; J: TRBJ2-1; D: TRBD2; V: TRBV20-1; CDR3: CSAFLAGSLFF; DNA: TGCAGTGCTTTTCTAGCGGGGAGTCTGTTCTTC
size: few; J: TRBJ2-7; D: -; V: TRBV20-1; CDR3: CSARESGPTYEQYF; DNA: TGCAGTGCTAGAGAAAGCGGCCCCACCTACGAGCAGTACTTC
size: few; J: TRBJ2-7; D: -; V: TRBV6-2/TRBV6-3; CDR3: CASREGPGYEQYF; DNA: TGTGCCAGCAGAGAGGGCCCGGGGTACGAGCAGTACTTC
size: -; J: TRBJ2-6; D: TRBD1; V: TRBV20-1; CDR3: CSASPGTGQAGANVLTF; DNA: TGCAGTGCTTCCCCCGGGACAGGGCAGGCTGGGGCCAACGTCCTGACTTTC
size: -; J: TRBJ1-2; D: TRBD1; V: TRBV20-1; CDR3: CSAETGTGTNGYTF; DNA: TGCAGTGCTGAAACCGGGACAGGAACTAATGGCTACACCTTC
size: few; J: TRBJ2-5; D: -; V: TRBV5-8; CDR3: CASSLGREETQYF; DNA: TGTGCCAGCAGCTTGGGACGAGAAGAGACCCAGTACTTC
size: few; J: TRBJ1-5; D: -; V: TRBV2; CDR3: CASSDGNSNQPQHF; DNA: TGTGCCAGCAGCGACGGAAATAGCAATCAGCCCCAGCATTTT
size: -; J: TRBJ2-1; D: TRBD2; V: TRBV5-1; CDR3: CASSPGLGSSEQFF; DNA: TGCGCCAGCAGCCCGGGACTAGGGAGCAGTGAGCAGTTCTTC
size: many; J: TRBJ2-5; D: -; V: TRBV2; CDR3: CASIGGETQYF; DNA: TGTGCCAGCATAGGTGGGGAGACCCAGTACTTC
size: -; J: TRBJ2-7; D: -; V: TRBV20-1; CDR3: CSAIWAGSYEQYF; DNA: TGCAGTGCCATCTGGGCGGGATCCTACGAGCAGTACTTC
size: few; J: TRBJ2-7; D: TRBD1; V: TRBV11-2; CDR3: CASSRSGTVSSYEQYF; DNA: TGTGCCAGCAGCAGATCCGGGACAGTGAGCTCCTACGAGCAGTACTTC
size: many; J: TRBJ1-1; D: -; V: TRBV5-1; CDR3: CASSLSGLGTEAFF; DNA: TGCGCCAGCAGCTTGTCAGGGTTAGGCACTGAAGCTTTCTTT
size: many; J: TRBJ2-1; D: TRBD1; V: TRBV20-1; CDR3: CSATFPRTGGNEQFF; DNA: TGCAGTGCTACCTTCCCTCGGACAGGGGGCAATGAGCAGTTCTTC
size: -; J: TRBJ1-1; D: -; V: TRBV7-6; CDR3: CASSPIDGGNTEAFF; DNA: TGTGCCAGCAGCCCGATTGATGGGGGGAACACTGAAGCTTTCTTT
size: few; J: TRBJ2-2; D: TRBD1; V: TRBV2; CDR3: CASSEGTGNTGELFF; DNA: TGTGCCAGCTCAGAAGGGACAGGGAACACCGGGGAGCTGTTTTTT
size: -; J: TRBJ1-5; D: -; V: TRBV9; CDR3: CASGRGLGDQPQHF; DNA: TGTGCCAGCGGGAGGGGCCTGGGGGATCAGCCCCAGCATTTT
size: -; J: TRBJ2-7; D: TRBD1; V: TRBV11-3; CDR3: CASSLDAGGEYEQYF; DNA: TGTGCCAGCAGCTTAGATGCAGGGGGCGAGTACGAGCAGTACTTC
size: many; J: TRBJ2-7; D: -; V: TRBV6-1; CDR3: CASSEAGRGGTYEQYF; DNA: TGTGCCAGCAGTGAAGCAGGACGAGGAGGGACCTACGAGCAGTACTTC